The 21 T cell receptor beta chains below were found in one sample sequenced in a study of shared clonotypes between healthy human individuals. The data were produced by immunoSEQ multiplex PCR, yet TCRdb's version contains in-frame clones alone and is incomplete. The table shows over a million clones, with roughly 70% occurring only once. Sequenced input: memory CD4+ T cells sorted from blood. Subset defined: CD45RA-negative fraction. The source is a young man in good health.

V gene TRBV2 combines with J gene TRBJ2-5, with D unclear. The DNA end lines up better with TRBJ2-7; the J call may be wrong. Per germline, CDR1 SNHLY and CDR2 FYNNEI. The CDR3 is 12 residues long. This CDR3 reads CASSAQSHEQYF. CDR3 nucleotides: TGTGCCAGCAGTGCTCAAAGCCACGAGCAGTACTTC.

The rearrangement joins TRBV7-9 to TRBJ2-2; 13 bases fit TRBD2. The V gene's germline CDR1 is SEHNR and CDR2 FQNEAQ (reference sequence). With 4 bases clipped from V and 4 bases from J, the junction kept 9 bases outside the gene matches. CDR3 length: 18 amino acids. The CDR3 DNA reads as TGTGCCAGCAGCTCTATAAGAGGACTAGCGGGAGTCACCGGGGAGCTGTTTTTT. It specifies CASSSIRGLAGVTGELFF.

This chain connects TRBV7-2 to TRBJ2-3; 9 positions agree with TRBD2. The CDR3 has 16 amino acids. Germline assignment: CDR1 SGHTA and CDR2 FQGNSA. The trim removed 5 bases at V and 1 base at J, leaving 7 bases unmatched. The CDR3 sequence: CASSTRLAVGTDTQYF. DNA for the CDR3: TGTGCCAGCAGCACCAGACTAGCGGTGGGCACAGATACGCAGTATTTT. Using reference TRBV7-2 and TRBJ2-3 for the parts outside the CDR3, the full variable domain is GAGVSQSPSNKVTEKGKDVELRCDPISGHTALYWYRQSLGQGLEFLIYFQGNSAPDKSGLPSDRFSAERTGGSVSTLTIQRTQQEDSAVYLCASSTRLAVGTDTQYFGPGTRLTVL.

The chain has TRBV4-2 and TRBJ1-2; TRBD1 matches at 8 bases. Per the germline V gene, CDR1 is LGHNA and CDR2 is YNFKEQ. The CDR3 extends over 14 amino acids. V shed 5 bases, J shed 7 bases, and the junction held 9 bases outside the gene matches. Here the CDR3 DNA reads TGTGCCAGCAGCGCCGGGACAGGCGATCGTGGCTACACCTTC. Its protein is CASSAGTGDRGYTF.

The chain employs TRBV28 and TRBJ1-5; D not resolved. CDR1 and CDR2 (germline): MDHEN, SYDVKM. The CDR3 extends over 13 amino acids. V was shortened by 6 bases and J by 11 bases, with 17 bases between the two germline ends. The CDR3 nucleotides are TGTGCCAGCAGCAAAGCGGACGGGAGGACCCAGCATTTT. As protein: CASSKADGRTQHF.

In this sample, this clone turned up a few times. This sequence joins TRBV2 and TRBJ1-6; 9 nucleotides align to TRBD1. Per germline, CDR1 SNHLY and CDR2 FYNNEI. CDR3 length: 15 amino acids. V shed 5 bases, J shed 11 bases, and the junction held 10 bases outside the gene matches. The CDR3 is CASSPDRGLITPLHF. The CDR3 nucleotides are TGTGCCAGCAGTCCGGACAGGGGATTAATAACACCCCTCCACTTT.

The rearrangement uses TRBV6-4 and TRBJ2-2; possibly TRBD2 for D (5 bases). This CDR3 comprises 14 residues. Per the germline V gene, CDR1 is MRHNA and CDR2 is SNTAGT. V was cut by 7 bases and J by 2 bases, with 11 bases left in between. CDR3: CASTLDFNTGELFF. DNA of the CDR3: TGTGCCAGCACCTTGGACTTTAACACCGGGGAGCTGTTTTTT.

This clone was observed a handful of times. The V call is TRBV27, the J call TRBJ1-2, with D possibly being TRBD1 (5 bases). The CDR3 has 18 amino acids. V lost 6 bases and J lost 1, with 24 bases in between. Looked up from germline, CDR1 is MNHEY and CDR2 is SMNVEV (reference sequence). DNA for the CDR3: TGTGCCAGCAGCGCCGGGACTCACGACCCAAAAAGTAACTATGGCTACACCTTC. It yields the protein CASSAGTHDPKSNYGYTF.

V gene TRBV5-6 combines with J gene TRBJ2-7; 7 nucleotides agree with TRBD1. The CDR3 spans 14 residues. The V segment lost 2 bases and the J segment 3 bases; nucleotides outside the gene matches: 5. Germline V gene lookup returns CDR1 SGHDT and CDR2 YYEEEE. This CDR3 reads CASSLDRVHYEQYF. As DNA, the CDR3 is TGTGCCAGCAGCTTAGACAGGGTGCACTACGAGCAGTACTTC.

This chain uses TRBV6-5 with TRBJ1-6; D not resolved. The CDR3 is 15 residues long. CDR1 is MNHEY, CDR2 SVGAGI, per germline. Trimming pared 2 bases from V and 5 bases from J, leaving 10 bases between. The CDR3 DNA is TGTGCCAGCAGTTACAACGGACCCGATAATTCACCCCTCCACTTT. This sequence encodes CASSYNGPDNSPLHF.

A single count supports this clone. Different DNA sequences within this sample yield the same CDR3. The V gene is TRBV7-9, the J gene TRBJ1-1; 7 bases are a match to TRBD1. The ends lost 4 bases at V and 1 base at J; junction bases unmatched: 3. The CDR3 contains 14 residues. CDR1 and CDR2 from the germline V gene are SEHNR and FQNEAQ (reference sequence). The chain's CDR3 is CASSSRDRNTEAFF. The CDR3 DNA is TGTGCCAGCAGCTCCCGGGACAGGAACACTGAAGCTTTCTTT.

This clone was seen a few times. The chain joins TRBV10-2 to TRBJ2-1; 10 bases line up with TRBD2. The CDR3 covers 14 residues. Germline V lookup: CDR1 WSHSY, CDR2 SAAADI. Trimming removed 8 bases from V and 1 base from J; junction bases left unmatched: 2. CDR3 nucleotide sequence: TGCGCCAGCCTAGCGGGGGTTTCCTACAATGAGCAGTTCTTC. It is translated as CASLAGVSYNEQFF.

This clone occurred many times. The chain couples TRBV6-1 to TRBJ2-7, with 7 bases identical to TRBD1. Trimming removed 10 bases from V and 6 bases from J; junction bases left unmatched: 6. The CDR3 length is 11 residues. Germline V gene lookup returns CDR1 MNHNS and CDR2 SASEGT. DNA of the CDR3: TGTGCCACTGACAGGGTAGGCGAGCAGTACTTC. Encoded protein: CATDRVGEQYF.

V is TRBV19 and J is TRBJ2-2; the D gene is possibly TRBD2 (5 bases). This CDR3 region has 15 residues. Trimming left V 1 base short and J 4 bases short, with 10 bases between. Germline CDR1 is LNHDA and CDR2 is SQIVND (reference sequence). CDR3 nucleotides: TGTGCCAGTAGTATAGGAGGACTGGGCACCGGGGAGCTGTTTTTT. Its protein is CASSIGGLGTGELFF. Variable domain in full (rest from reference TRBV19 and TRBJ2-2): DGGITQSPKYLFRKEGQNVTLSCEQNLNHDAMYWYRQDPGQGLRLIYYSQIVNDFQKGDIAEGYSVSREKKESFPLTVTSAQKNPTAFYLCASSIGGLGTGELFFGEGSRLTVL.

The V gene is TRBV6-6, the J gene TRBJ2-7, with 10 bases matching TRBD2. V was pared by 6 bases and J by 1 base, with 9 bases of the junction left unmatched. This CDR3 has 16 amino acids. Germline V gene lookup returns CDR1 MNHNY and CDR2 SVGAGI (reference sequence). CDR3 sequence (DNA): TGTGCCAGCAGGGGGGCGACTAGCGGGTTATCCTACGAGCAGTACTTC. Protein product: CASRGATSGLSYEQYF.

The CDR3 coding sequence is TGCGCCAGCAGCTTGGTTGGGACAACTGAAGCTTTCTTT. Translating it yields CASSLVGTTEAFF. V gene TRBV5-1 combines with J gene TRBJ1-1, with D maybe TRBD1 (6 bases). Deletions cut 0 bases from V and 5 bases from J, with 8 bases between. Looked up from germline, CDR1 is SGHRS and CDR2 is YFSETQ. The CDR3 is made up of 13 amino acids.

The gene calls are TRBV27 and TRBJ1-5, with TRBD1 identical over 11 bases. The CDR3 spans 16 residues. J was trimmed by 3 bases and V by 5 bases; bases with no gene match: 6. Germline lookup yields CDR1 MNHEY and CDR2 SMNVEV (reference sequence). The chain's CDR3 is CASSRGQGGFNQPQHF. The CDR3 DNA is TGTGCCAGCAGTCGGGGACAGGGGGGATTCAATCAGCCCCAGCATTTT.

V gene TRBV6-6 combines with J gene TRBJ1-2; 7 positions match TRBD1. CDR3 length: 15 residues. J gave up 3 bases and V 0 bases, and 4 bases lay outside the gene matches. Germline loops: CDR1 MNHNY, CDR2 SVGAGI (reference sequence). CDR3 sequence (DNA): TGTGCCAGCAGTTACTCCGACAGGGTGGACTATGGCTACACCTTC. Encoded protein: CASSYSDRVDYGYTF.

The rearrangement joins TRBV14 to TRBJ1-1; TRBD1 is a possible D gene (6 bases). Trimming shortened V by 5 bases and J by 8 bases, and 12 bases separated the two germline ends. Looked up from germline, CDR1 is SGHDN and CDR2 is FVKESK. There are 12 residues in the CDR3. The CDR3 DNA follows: TGTGCCAGCAGCGTACAGGGAATGGAAGCTTTCTTT. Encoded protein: CASSVQGMEAFF.

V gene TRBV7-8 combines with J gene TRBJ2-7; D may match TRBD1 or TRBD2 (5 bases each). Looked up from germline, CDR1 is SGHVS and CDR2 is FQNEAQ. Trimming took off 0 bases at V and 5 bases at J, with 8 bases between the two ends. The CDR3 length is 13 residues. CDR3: CASSLARGHEQYF. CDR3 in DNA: TGTGCCAGCAGCTTAGCGAGGGGTCACGAGCAGTACTTC.

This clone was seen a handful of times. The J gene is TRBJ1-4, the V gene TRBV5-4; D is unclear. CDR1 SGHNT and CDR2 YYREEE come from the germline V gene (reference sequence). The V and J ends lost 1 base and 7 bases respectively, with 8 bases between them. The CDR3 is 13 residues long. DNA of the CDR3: TGTGCCAGCAGCTTGCACCCTCTTGAAAAACTGTTTTTT. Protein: CASSLHPLEKLFF.